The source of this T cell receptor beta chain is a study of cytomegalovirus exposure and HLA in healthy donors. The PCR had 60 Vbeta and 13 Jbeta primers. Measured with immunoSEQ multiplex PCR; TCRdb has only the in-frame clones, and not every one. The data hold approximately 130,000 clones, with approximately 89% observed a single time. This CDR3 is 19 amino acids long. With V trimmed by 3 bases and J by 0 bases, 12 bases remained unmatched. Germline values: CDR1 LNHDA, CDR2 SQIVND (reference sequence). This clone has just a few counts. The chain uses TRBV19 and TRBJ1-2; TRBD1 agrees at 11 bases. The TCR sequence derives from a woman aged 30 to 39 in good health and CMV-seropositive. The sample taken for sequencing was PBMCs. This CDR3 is CASSIVRTGTGGANYGYTF. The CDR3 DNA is TGTGCCAGTAGTATCGTTCGAACCGGGACAGGGGGAGCTAACTATGGCTACACCTTC.